This is a list of T cell receptor beta chains from one sample in a study of T cells expressing NK-cell markers. TCRdb reprocessed the 5' RACE reads, with one entry per CDR3 protein and no DNA. The sample table includes 200,000 to 300,000 distinct CDR3 sequences. Sequences were obtained from blood T cells: a sorted CD56 or NKG2C T cell subset, CD4+ or CD8+ T cells, or bulk PBMC T cells (not recorded which). The receptor set was obtained from a woman aged 18-70 years in good health. The CDR3 runs from the conserved cysteine through the conserved F or W.

J gene: TRBJ2-2; V gene: TRBV7-2; CDR3 protein: CASSGDRGNTGELFF
J gene: TRBJ2-2; V gene: TRBV7-3; CDR3 protein: CASSRGSTMNTGELFF
J gene: TRBJ2-7; V gene: TRBV3-1; CDR3 protein: CASSFPGLAGRGEQYF
J gene: TRBJ2-7; V gene: TRBV7-9; CDR3 protein: CATRTVSYEQYF
J gene: TRBJ2-7; V gene: TRBV28; CDR3 protein: CASSPNTGSNYEQYF
J gene: TRBJ2-1; V gene: TRBV11-2; CDR3 protein: CASSSLAGAQFF
J gene: TRBJ2-3; V gene: TRBV2; CDR3 protein: CASSVFWDFPSTDTQYF
J gene: TRBJ2-7; V gene: TRBV20-1; CDR3 protein: CSARPLAYEQYF
J gene: TRBJ1-4; V gene: TRBV4-3; CDR3 protein: CASSPGLGGQGIEKLFF
J gene: TRBJ2-2; V gene: TRBV6-1; CDR3 protein: CASSATAGGPRVNTGELFF
J gene: TRBJ2-5; V gene: TRBV5-5; CDR3 protein: CASTLTGTQETQYF
J gene: TRBJ2-5; V gene: TRBV12-3/TRBV12-4; CDR3 protein: CASSFWAAEETQYF
J gene: TRBJ2-7; V gene: TRBV7-2; CDR3 protein: CASSTPDRFYEQYF
J gene: TRBJ1-2; V gene: TRBV4-3; CDR3 protein: CASSQLPGRGNYGYTF
J gene: TRBJ2-5; V gene: TRBV4-3; CDR3 protein: CASSQTSGRGETQYF
J gene: TRBJ1-2; V gene: TRBV7-9; CDR3 protein: CASSLGRGGYGYTF
J gene: TRBJ1-1; V gene: TRBV10-2; CDR3 protein: CASSESTGGPEAFF
J gene: TRBJ2-3; V gene: TRBV10-2; CDR3 protein: CASSARTGGVGDTQYF
J gene: TRBJ1-2; V gene: TRBV20-1; CDR3 protein: CSATLGTGANYGYTF
J gene: TRBJ1-1; V gene: TRBV6-1; CDR3 protein: CASSPRQGVSEAFF
J gene: TRBJ2-1; V gene: TRBV7-6; CDR3 protein: CASSQLSGPREQFF
J gene: TRBJ1-5; V gene: TRBV29-1; CDR3 protein: CSVGTPNQPQHF
J gene: TRBJ2-3; V gene: TRBV10-3; CDR3 protein: CATRVGDTDTQYF
J gene: TRBJ1-4; V gene: TRBV6-1; CDR3 protein: CASSESTVGEKLFF
J gene: TRBJ1-5; V gene: TRBV20-1; CDR3 protein: CSARDTGQQPQHF